The present TCR beta chain was sequenced within a study of neurological immune-mediated disorders. General study points: Among 34 multiple sclerosis patients, 18 had repertoires that phylogenetic grouping placed in one related-CDR3 cluster, a possible signature. With the multiple sclerosis repertoire cluster, neither clinical nor MRI features showed any association.

Preparation of the unsorted libraries drew on 2 million PBMCs stored at -80 C. The method for making cDNA was 5'RACE, and it used 10-nucleotide random UMIs. TCRdb ran MiXCR on the 5' RACE reads and lists one entry per CDR3 protein. The profile shows 55,000 to 75,000 distinct CDR3 sequences, less than 5.5% of them singletons. Turning to this clonotype: Its antigen is still unknown. Compared with germline, one end of the junction differs, possibly owing to a read error.

The receptor was derived from a woman aged 25 to 39 with multiple sclerosis. Sequencing was done on a sample of PBMCs.

CDR3 region: CASSLDRGQPQNF. The DNA of the CDR3 is TGTGCCAGCAGCTTGGACAGGGGTCAGCCCCAGAATTTT. This chain connects TRBV5-6 to TRBJ1-5; TRBD1 agrees at 7 bases. Per germline, CDR1 SGHDT and CDR2 YYEEEE. The CDR3 sequence is 13 residues long.